Below are 27 T cell receptor beta chains sequenced from a single sample in a study of T cell responses to AZD1222 COVID-19 vaccine. Here immunoSEQ multiplex PCR was the method, and the copy in TCRdb shows in-frame clones only, minus some. In the table there are fewer than 130,000 clones, 80% to 95% of which are singletons. The starting material was peripheral blood, obtained 28 days after the second AZD1222 dose. The receptors were gathered from an adult who received the AZD1222 COVID-19 vaccine.

The rearrangement uses TRBV11-1 and TRBJ2-7; a weak D match, TRBD2 (6 bases). This CDR3 has 16 residues. The V end lost 5 bases, the J end lost 0 bases, and 17 bases lay between the germline ends. Looked up from germline, CDR1 is SGHAT and CDR2 is FQDESV (reference sequence). The CDR3 coding sequence is TGTGCCAGCAGCCGAGCGGCGGGGTACTCCTCCTACGAGCAGTACTTC. Amino acids: CASSRAAGYSSYEQYF.

This chain uses TRBV18 with TRBJ1-5; D ambiguous. The length of the CDR3 is 11 residues. CDR1 and CDR2 (germline): KGHSH, LQKENI. The CDR3 region has the DNA TGTGCAGGTTCGGAGAATCAGCCCCAGCATTTT. Protein: CAGSENQPQHF.

The chain has TRBV10-3 and TRBJ2-3; possibly TRBD2 for D (7 bases). Trimming took off 2 bases at V and 2 bases at J, with 11 bases between the two ends. From germline, CDR1 is ENHRY and CDR2 SYGVKD. The CDR3 spans 15 residues. CDR3 in amino acids: CAISELGGPTDTQYF. Here the CDR3 DNA reads TGTGCCATCAGTGAGCTCGGGGGGCCCACAGATACGCAGTATTTT.

The chain has TRBV19 and TRBJ2-7; tentatively, D is TRBD1 or TRBD2 (5 bases each). Germline assignment: CDR1 LNHDA and CDR2 SQIVND (reference sequence). This CDR3 has 15 residues. The ends were cut back, 7 bases at V and 0 bases at J, with 16 bases in the middle. Written as DNA, the CDR3 is TGTGCCAGTACCGCTACTCTGGGACGCTCCTACGAGCAGTACTTC. This encodes CASTATLGRSYEQYF.

V usage is TRBV6-5 and J usage is TRBJ2-2, with 9 bases aligning to TRBD2. This CDR3 spans 14 amino acids. The germline V gene encodes CDR1 MNHEY and CDR2 SVGAGI. V gave up 7 bases and J gave up 7 bases; unmatched junction bases: 7. The CDR3 loop is CASKGGGAGGELFF. The CDR3 nucleotides are TGTGCCAGCAAAGGCGGGGGGGCTGGCGGGGAGCTGTTTTTT.

The chain carries TRBV10-2 and TRBJ2-1, with D unclear. Germline V gene data show CDR1 as WSHSY and CDR2 as SAAADI. This CDR3 has 15 amino acids. V dropped 8 bases and J dropped 4 bases, with 18 bases sitting between them. The CDR3 DNA sequence: TGCGCCAGCGGGTTATTAAGCTTCCCTTACAATGAGCAGTTCTTC. Its translation is CASGLLSFPYNEQFF.

V usage is TRBV7-2 and J usage is TRBJ2-2; 12 bases align to TRBD2. Trimming cost V 3 bases and J 6 bases; bases outside gene matches: 5. The CDR3 has 16 amino acids. CDR1 is SGHTA and CDR2 is FQGNSA in the germline V gene. The CDR3 bases are TGTGCCAGCAGCTTTCTAGCGGGGGGGTGGCCCGGGGAGCTGTTTTTT. Its translation is CASSFLAGGWPGELFF.

This chain joins TRBV5-1 and TRBJ1-1; TRBD1 matches at 8 bases. Trimming removed 6 bases from V and 3 bases from J; junction bases left unmatched: 7. The CDR3 has 14 residues. Germline-derived CDR1 and CDR2 are SGHRS and YFSETQ. CDR3 sequence reads: CASKDRVGDTEAFF. The DNA for the CDR3 is TGCGCCAGCAAGGACAGGGTCGGAGACACTGAAGCTTTCTTT.

This chain joins TRBV28 and TRBJ1-5; maybe TRBD1 (6 bases). The CDR3 is 15 amino acids. V was pared by 1 base and J by 1 base, with 8 bases between. Germline V lookup: CDR1 MDHEN, CDR2 SYDVKM. Here the CDR3 DNA reads TGTGCCAGCAGTTTATCTCAGGGGAGCAATCAGCCCCAGCATTTT. It is translated as CASSLSQGSNQPQHF.

The chain recombines TRBV7-9 with TRBJ1-2, with 9 bases aligning to TRBD1. The CDR3 covers 14 residues. Trimming cost V 5 bases and J 5 bases; bases outside gene matches: 6. In germline, CDR1 is SEHNR, CDR2 FQNEAQ (reference sequence). As DNA, the CDR3 is TGTGCCAGCAGCCCAACAGGGGGCCAGTATGGCTACACCTTC. Translated, it gives CASSPTGGQYGYTF.

The V and J genes are TRBV30 and TRBJ1-1; 7 positions agree with TRBD1. CDR3 length: 13 amino acids. The V and J ends lost 2 bases and 6 bases, in that order; junction bases with no gene match: 6. Per germline, CDR1 GTSNPN and CDR2 SVGIG (reference sequence). CDR3 nucleotides: TGTGCCTGGAGTCCATACAGGGGAGCTGAAGCTTTCTTT. Protein: CAWSPYRGAEAFF.

The rearrangement uses TRBV6-4 and TRBJ2-2, with TRBD1 identical over 9 bases. Germline CDR1 is MRHNA and CDR2 is SNTAGT. There are 15 residues in the CDR3. The V gene end was trimmed by 6 bases and the J gene end by 2 bases; junction bases not matched to a gene: 4. The CDR3 protein is CASSEGQGNTGELFF. The DNA of the CDR3 is TGTGCCAGCAGCGAGGGACAGGGAAACACCGGGGAGCTGTTTTTT.

The rearrangement uses TRBV6-2 or TRBV6-3 and TRBJ2-3; 10 bases agree with TRBD1. This CDR3 contains 20 residues. The J segment lost 4 bases and the V segment lost 2 bases, leaving 18 bases of the junction unmatched. CDR1 is MNHEY and CDR2 is SVGEGT in the germline V gene. The CDR3 here is CASSYPTGLDRGLLSDTQYF. Written as DNA, the CDR3 is TGTGCCAGCAGTTACCCTACCGGCCTAGACAGGGGGCTATTGTCAGATACGCAGTATTTT.

V gene TRBV12-1 combines with J gene TRBJ1-5; TRBD1 reflects the table's D call only, with no check against the DNA. TRBV12-1 is a known pseudogene. This CDR3 spans 14 amino acids. In DNA, the CDR3 is TGTGCCAGCAGCTACGGACAGGAGAATCAGCCCCAGCATTTT. Its protein is CASSYGQENQPQHF.

The J gene is TRBJ2-7, the V gene TRBV6-2 or TRBV6-3; 14 bases are shared with TRBD2. The length of the CDR3 is 18 residues. Germline-derived CDR1 and CDR2 are MNHEY and SVGEGT. After removal of 6 bases from V and 5 bases from J, the junction contained 15 bases not matched to a gene. The CDR3: CASSRNRPGLAGGHEQYF. The CDR3 DNA is TGTGCCAGCAGCCGTAATCGCCCCGGACTAGCGGGGGGCCACGAGCAGTACTTC.

In its sample, this clone was seen once. The chain uses TRBV10-3 and TRBJ1-2, with 10 bases matching TRBD1. CDR3 length: 14 residues. From germline, CDR1 is ENHRY and CDR2 SYGVKD. The trim removed 3 bases at V and 3 bases at J, leaving 1 base unmatched. The CDR3 region has the DNA TGTGCCATCAGTGAAGGACAGGGGGACTATGGCTACACCTTC. Translating gives CAISEGQGDYGYTF.

This CDR3 reads CASSLVQGANSPLHF. CDR3 DNA sequence: TGTGCCAGCAGCTTAGTCCAGGGGGCTAATTCACCCCTCCACTTT. The chain has TRBV7-2 and TRBJ1-6; 8 bases match TRBD1. Germline V gene lookup returns CDR1 SGHTA and CDR2 FQGNSA. J gave up 6 bases and V 1 base, and 2 bases lay outside the gene matches. The CDR3 is 15 residues long.

The chain links TRBV7-2 to TRBJ2-7, with 9 bases aligning to TRBD1. Germline V gives CDR1 SGHTA, CDR2 FQGNSA. The CDR3 totals 15 residues. The V and J ends lost 3 bases and 1 base, in that order; junction bases with no gene match: 4. Here the CDR3 DNA reads TGTGCCAGCAGCTTTACCGGGACAGGGTCCTACGAGCAGTACTTC. It translates to CASSFTGTGSYEQYF.

This sequence joins TRBV7-9 and TRBJ2-3, with TRBD2 identical over 7 bases. After removal of 2 bases from V and 4 bases from J, the junction contained 3 bases not matched to a gene. CDR1 and CDR2 (germline): SEHNR, FQNEAQ (reference sequence). This CDR3 is built from 14 residues. The CDR3 nucleotides are TGTGCCAGCAGCTTAACGGGAGGTGCAGATACGCAGTATTTT. It encodes CASSLTGGADTQYF.

The chain has TRBV7-2 and TRBJ2-2, with 8 bases lining up with TRBD1. This CDR3 has 17 amino acids. CDR1 and CDR2 (germline): SGHTA, FQGNSA. The junction had 8 bases not matched to a gene; V was cut back by 4 bases and J by 1 base. The CDR3 DNA is TGTGCCAGCAGCTCGCCAACCGGGACAGGGAACACCGGGGAGCTGTTTTTT. It translates to CASSSPTGTGNTGELFF.

The chain employs TRBV7-2 and TRBJ2-2; 7 nucleotides match TRBD2. This CDR3 is 15 amino acids long. The trim removed 3 bases at V and 4 bases at J, leaving 5 bases unmatched. Germline assignment: CDR1 SGHTA and CDR2 FQGNSA. The DNA of the CDR3 is TGTGCCAGCAGCTTCGGTGGGAGGGCCACCGGGGAGCTGTTTTTT. This codes for CASSFGGRATGELFF.

The chain recombines TRBV30 with TRBJ1-5; the D gene is possibly TRBD1 (6 bases). Germline CDR1 reads GTSNPN; CDR2 reads SVGIG (reference sequence). V was pared by 3 bases and J by 0 bases, with 12 bases between. This CDR3 is 15 amino acids long. CDR3 region: CAWSQGTYSNQPQHF. The CDR3 coding sequence is TGTGCCTGGAGCCAGGGGACCTATAGCAATCAGCCCCAGCATTTT.

V and J are TRBV5-1 and TRBJ1-1; D is unclear. Per the germline V gene, CDR1 is SGHRS and CDR2 is YFSETQ. Trimming took 0 bases from V and 5 from J, leaving 5 bases between them. The CDR3 is 12 residues long. CDR3 nucleotides: TGCGCCAGCAGCTTGGTAGGGACTGAAGCTTTCTTT. Amino acid sequence: CASSLVGTEAFF.

This chain joins TRBV4-2 and TRBJ2-1, with 8 bases that match TRBD2. Germline assignment: CDR1 LGHNA and CDR2 YNFKEQ. With V trimmed by 7 bases and J by 10 bases, 15 bases remained unmatched. The CDR3 is 15 residues long. DNA for the CDR3: TGTGCCAGCAACCACCGAGCGGGGGCCCACGGCGAGCAGTTCTTC. Its protein is CASNHRAGAHGEQFF.

This clone was counted between two and nine times. This chain connects TRBV2 to TRBJ1-4; 7 positions agree with TRBD1. CDR1 and CDR2 (germline): SNHLY, FYNNEI. The junction had 5 bases not matched to a gene; V was cut back by 6 bases and J by 1 base. The CDR3 contains 15 residues. DNA of the CDR3: TGTGCCAGCAGAAGACAGGGAGAAACTAATGAAAAACTGTTTTTT. Translation gives CASRRQGETNEKLFF. The entire variable domain, with the rest obtained from reference TRBV2 and TRBJ1-4, is as follows: EPEVTQTPSHQVTQMGQEVILRCVPISNHLYFYWYRQILGQKVEFLVSFYNNEISEKSEIFDDQFSVERPDGSNFTLKIRSTKLEDSAMYFCASRRQGETNEKLFFGSGTQLSVL.

The CDR3 sequence is CASSQGRQSYEQYF. The CDR3 DNA reads as TGTGCCAGCAGCCAAGGTCGACAGTCCTACGAGCAGTACTTC. This chain connects TRBV3-1 (or the pseudogene TRBV3-2) to TRBJ2-7; tentatively, D is TRBD1 (5 bases). Germline assignment: CDR1 LGHDT and CDR2 YNNKEL (reference sequence). CDR3 size: 14 residues. V gave up 1 base and J gave up 1 base, with 8 bases separating them.

This chain joins TRBV6-1 and TRBJ2-5, with D perhaps matching TRBD2 (6 bases). This CDR3 has 14 residues. V lost 3 bases, J lost 9 bases, and 17 bases lay in between. Germline CDR1 and CDR2: MNHNS and SASEGT. CDR3 sequence (DNA): TGTGCCAGCAGTGATATAAAGAGTGGGGAGGCCCAGTACTTC. Amino acid sequence: CASSDIKSGEAQYF.